The source of this T cell receptor beta chain is a study of blood T cell repertoires in COVID-19. On the study more broadly: The cDNA or gDNA used as material had been derived from T cells, B-cell-depleted T cells, or PBMCs.

V lost 3 bases, J lost 4 bases, and 11 bases lay in between. Germline V gives CDR1 SGHNT, CDR2 YYREEE (reference sequence). The length of the CDR3 is 13 residues. The study drew participants aged about 18 to 95 years from 20 to 30 US areas. Participant-reported clinical history was the basis for cohort assignment. Under the authors' procedure: Reference gene primers were amplified, and this amplification served to estimate nucleated cell counts. Measured with immunoSEQ multiplex PCR; TCRdb has only the in-frame clones, and not every one. That table gives V, J and clone size, and the DNA gave D and trimming. Among around 500,000 clones listed, roughly nine tenths were seen once.

This receptor was obtained from a woman in her sixties or seventies who had recovered from COVID-19. The J gene is TRBJ2-7, the V gene TRBV5-4; TRBD2 is a possible D gene (5 bases). The specimen sequenced was PBMCs or T cells enriched from blood (not recorded which). The CDR3 loop is CASSYGEMYEQYF. Written as DNA, the CDR3 is TGTGCCAGCAGCTACGGGGAGATGTACGAGCAGTACTTC.